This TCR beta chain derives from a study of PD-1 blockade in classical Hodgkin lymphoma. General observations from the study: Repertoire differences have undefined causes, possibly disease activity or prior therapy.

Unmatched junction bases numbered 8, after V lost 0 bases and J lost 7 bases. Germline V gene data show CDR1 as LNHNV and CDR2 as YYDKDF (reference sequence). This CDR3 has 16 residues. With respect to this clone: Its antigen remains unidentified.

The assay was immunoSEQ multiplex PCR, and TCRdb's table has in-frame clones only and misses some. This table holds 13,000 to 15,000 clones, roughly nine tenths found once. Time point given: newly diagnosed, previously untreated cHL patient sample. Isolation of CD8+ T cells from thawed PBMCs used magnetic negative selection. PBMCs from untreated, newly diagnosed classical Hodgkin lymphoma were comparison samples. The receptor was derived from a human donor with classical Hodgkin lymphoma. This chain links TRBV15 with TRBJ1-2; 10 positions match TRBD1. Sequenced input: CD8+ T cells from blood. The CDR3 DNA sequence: TGTGCCACCAGCAGAGATAGAGACAGGGGGCCCCTTGGCTACACCTTC. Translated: CATSRDRDRGPLGYTF.